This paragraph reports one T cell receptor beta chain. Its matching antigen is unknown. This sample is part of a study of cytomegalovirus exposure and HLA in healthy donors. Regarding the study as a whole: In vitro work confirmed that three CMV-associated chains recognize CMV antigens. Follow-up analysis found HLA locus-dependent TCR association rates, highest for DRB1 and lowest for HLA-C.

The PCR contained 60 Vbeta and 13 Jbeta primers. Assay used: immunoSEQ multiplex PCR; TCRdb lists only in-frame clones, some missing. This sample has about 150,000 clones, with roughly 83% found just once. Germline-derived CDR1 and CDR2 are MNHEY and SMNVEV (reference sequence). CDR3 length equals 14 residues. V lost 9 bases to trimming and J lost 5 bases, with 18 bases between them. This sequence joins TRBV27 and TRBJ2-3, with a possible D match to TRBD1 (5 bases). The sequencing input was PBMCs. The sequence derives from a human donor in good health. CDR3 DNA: TGTGCCAGTATGGGGCTCGGGCAGAAAGATACGCAGTATTTT. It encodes CASMGLGQKDTQYF.